Here is one T cell receptor beta chain with its context. Trimming took 1 base from V and 6 from J, leaving 4 bases between them. The CDR3 length is 12 residues. Germline CDR1 SGHTA, CDR2 FQGNSA. cDNA synthesis used the whole RNA isolate, giving expressed TCRB sequences. Libraries were prepared by immunoSEQ multiplex PCR; TCRdb keeps only in-frame clonotypes and omits some of them. The data contain hundreds of thousands of clones, 15% to 18% of them seen just once; the ten biggest clones take up 0.09% to 0.095%. The sample originates from a study of beta chain features in type 1 diabetes. The receptor's source is a man in his late teens or twenties in good health. The J gene is TRBJ1-5, the V gene TRBV7-2; D is uncertain. The sample taken for sequencing was naive CD4+ T cells from blood. The CDR3 spells CASSLGLQPQHF. The CDR3 DNA follows: TGTGCCAGCAGCTTAGGGCTTCAGCCCCAGCATTTT. The full variable domain, completed using reference TRBV7-2 and TRBJ1-5, is GAGVSQSPSNKVTEKGKDVELRCDPISGHTALYWYRQSLGQGLEFLIYFQGNSAPDKSGLPSDRFSAERTGGSVSTLTIQRTQQEDSAVYLCASSLGLQPQHFGDGTRLSIL.